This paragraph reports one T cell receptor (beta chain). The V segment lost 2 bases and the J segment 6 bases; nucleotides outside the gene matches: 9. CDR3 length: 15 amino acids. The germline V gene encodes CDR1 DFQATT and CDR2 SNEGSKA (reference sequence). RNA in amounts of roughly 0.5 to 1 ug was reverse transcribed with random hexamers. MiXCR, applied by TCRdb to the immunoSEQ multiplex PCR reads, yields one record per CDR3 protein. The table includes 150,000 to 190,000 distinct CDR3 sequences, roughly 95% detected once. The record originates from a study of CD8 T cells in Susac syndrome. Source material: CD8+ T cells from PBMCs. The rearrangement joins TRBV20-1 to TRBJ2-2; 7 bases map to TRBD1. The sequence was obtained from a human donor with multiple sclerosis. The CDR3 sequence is CSARMTGWRSGELFF. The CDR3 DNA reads TGCAGTGCTAGAATGACAGGGTGGAGGTCCGGGGAGCTGTTTTTT.